What follows are 24 T cell receptor beta chains derived from one specimen sequenced in a study of identical twins. Using its own MiXCR run on the 5' RACE reads, TCRdb lists one record per CDR3 protein. There are 400,000 to 550,000 distinct CDR3 sequences in the sample; about 20% occur only once, and around 0.9% lies in the top ten. These data were likewise used in another study, on T cells expressing NK-cell markers.

Sample: CD4+ T cells sorted from blood. Every receptor here comes from a woman between 18 and 29 years old in good health.

The rearrangement joins TRBV6-1 to TRBJ2-2, with D perhaps matching TRBD2 (6 bases). The germline CDR1 and CDR2 sequences are MNHNS and SASEGT. V shed 5 bases and J shed 6 bases, with 13 bases lying between them. This CDR3 spans 14 amino acids. CDR3 sequence: CASSIGGGAGELFF. The CDR3 bases are TGTGCCAGCAGTATCGGGGGAGGAGCCGGGGAGCTGTTTTTT.

The gene calls are TRBV7-2 and TRBJ1-5; no reliable D call. The V gene's germline CDR1 is SGHTA and CDR2 FQGNSA. V dropped 5 bases and J dropped 7 bases, with 15 bases sitting between them. CDR3 length equals 14 residues. Written as DNA, the CDR3 is TGTGCCAGCAGCCTTTTTGGGCTAGAGCAGCCCCAGCATTTT. Its translation is CASSLFGLEQPQHF. Full variable domain (remainder filled in from reference TRBV7-2 and TRBJ1-5): GAGVSQSPSNKVTEKGKDVELRCDPISGHTALYWYRQSLGQGLEFLIYFQGNSAPDKSGLPSDRFSAERTGGSVSTLTIQRTQQEDSAVYLCASSLFGLEQPQHFGDGTRLSIL.

This clonotype was seen a handful of times. The chain recombines TRBV11-2 with TRBJ2-7; 7 bases line up with TRBD2. With 4 bases clipped from V and 3 bases from J, the junction kept 12 bases outside the gene matches. The CDR3 is 16 residues long. Germline CDR1 reads SGHAT; CDR2 reads FQNNGV. CDR3 DNA: TGTGCCAGCAGCTCGGGAGGTATTGGGAGAAGCTACGAGCAGTACTTC. It translates to CASSSGGIGRSYEQYF.

The V call is TRBV7-6, the J call TRBJ1-1; D is ambiguous. CDR3 length equals 15 residues. V was shortened by 5 bases and J by 0 bases, with 13 bases between the two germline ends. Germline CDR1 SGHVS, CDR2 FNYEAQ. The CDR3 bases are TGTGCCAGCAGCCCGCGGGCGATAGTGAACACTGAAGCTTTCTTT. Amino acid sequence: CASSPRAIVNTEAFF.

V is TRBV5-1 and J is TRBJ2-5; D is perhaps TRBD1 (5 bases). V lost 0 bases and J lost 5, with 14 bases in between. The CDR3 has 15 amino acids. The germline CDR1 and CDR2 sequences are SGHRS and YFSETQ. The CDR3 sequence is CASSLAGRVVETQYF. CDR3 sequence (DNA): TGCGCCAGCAGCTTGGCCGGCAGGGTGGTGGAGACCCAGTACTTC.

The genes are TRBV20-1 and TRBJ2-7; D might be TRBD2 (5 bases). V was cut by 6 bases and J by 5 bases, with 17 bases left in between. This CDR3 is 13 amino acids long. Germline V gene data show CDR1 as DFQATT and CDR2 as SNEGSKA (reference sequence). CDR3 sequence (DNA): TGCAGTGCCCCGGACGGAGGTCTCGACGAGCAGTACTTC. This sequence encodes CSAPDGGLDEQYF.

The V call is TRBV7-9, the J call TRBJ2-1, with 8 bases lining up with TRBD2. V lost 1 base and J lost 4; bases outside the gene matches: 6. CDR1 and CDR2 (germline): SEHNR, FQNEAQ (reference sequence). The length of the CDR3 is 16 residues. The CDR3 DNA is TGTGCCAGCAGCTTAGAGATAGCGGGGAAGTACAATGAGCAGTTCTTC. Translation: CASSLEIAGKYNEQFF. Filled out from reference TRBV7-9 and TRBJ2-1, the complete variable domain reads DTGVSQNPRHKITKRGQNVTFRCDPISEHNRLYWYRQTLGQGPEFLTYFQNEAQLEKSRLLSDRFSAERPKGSFSTLEIQRTEQGDSAMYLCASSLEIAGKYNEQFFGPGTRLTVL.

This clonotype occurred a few times. V and J are TRBV20-1 and TRBJ2-5; D remains ambiguous. From germline, CDR1 is DFQATT and CDR2 SNEGSKA (reference sequence). V was clipped by 0 bases and J by 3 bases, with 8 bases between them. The CDR3 loop spans 13 amino acids. DNA of the CDR3: TGCAGTGCTAGAGATACCCCGAAAGAGACCCAGTACTTC. This translates into CSARDTPKETQYF.

In its sample, this clonotype was seen a few times. The CDR3 bases are TGCGCCAGCACCGCTCAGGGGGCGCTGGGCACTGAAGCTTTCTTT. Translation gives CASTAQGALGTEAFF. This sequence joins TRBV5-1 and TRBJ1-1; TRBD1 matches 8 bases. The CDR3 loop spans 15 amino acids. The V segment lost 6 bases and the J segment 4 bases; nucleotides outside the gene matches: 11. Germline CDR1 SGHRS, CDR2 YFSETQ.

This clonotype appeared many times. The chain joins TRBV12-3 or TRBV12-4 to TRBJ2-7, with D possibly matching TRBD1 (8 bases). V lost 6 bases to trimming and J lost 3 bases, with 18 bases between them. The CDR3 is 15 residues long. The DNA for the CDR3 is TGTGCCAGCAGCTGGGGGGGGACAGGTCGCTACGAGCAGTACTTC. Encoded protein: CASSWGGTGRYEQYF.

The J gene is TRBJ2-3, the V gene TRBV5-1; no clear D. This CDR3 contains 11 residues. Trimming took off 7 bases at V and 2 bases at J, with 5 bases between the two ends. In germline, CDR1 is SGHRS, CDR2 YFSETQ. In DNA, the CDR3 is TGCGCCAGCGGTCTCACAGATACGCAGTATTTT. This encodes CASGLTDTQYF.

This clonotype was observed many times. The J gene is TRBJ2-1, the V gene TRBV27, with TRBD2 matching 7 bases. Trimming took 2 bases from V and 7 from J; bases not matched to a gene: 11. CDR1 and CDR2 from the germline V gene are MNHEY and SMNVEV (reference sequence). This CDR3 has 16 residues. The CDR3, as DNA: TGTGCCAGCAGTTTACGCGTGAGGGAGGGCCTTAATGAGCAGTTCTTC. Protein product: CASSLRVREGLNEQFF.

V gene TRBV18 combines with J gene TRBJ2-3; D possibly corresponds to TRBD2 (6 bases). This CDR3 spans 14 amino acids. Germline values: CDR1 KGHSH, CDR2 LQKENI. V lost 2 bases and J lost 4, with 10 bases in between. The CDR3: CASSPFGGADTQYF. The CDR3 coding sequence is TGTGCCAGCTCACCATTCGGGGGTGCAGATACGCAGTATTTT.

This clonotype came up a few times. The chain recombines TRBV7-9 with TRBJ2-1, with a weak D call TRBD2 (6 bases). The CDR3 has 17 residues. V lost 6 bases to trimming and J lost 2 bases, with 20 bases between them. Germline CDR1 SEHNR, CDR2 FQNEAQ (reference sequence). CDR3 in DNA: TGTGCCAGCAGGGCACTTAAGCGGGTGACAACCTACAATGAGCAGTTCTTC. Protein: CASRALKRVTTYNEQFF.

J is TRBJ2-7 and V is TRBV7-2, with D maybe TRBD2 (6 bases). CDR3 length: 16 amino acids. The germline gives CDR1 SGHTA, CDR2 FQGNSA. V was clipped by 4 bases and J by 0 bases, with 16 bases between them. Here the CDR3 DNA reads TGTGCCAGCAGCTCCCCTCGGGGGTGGATCTCCTACGAGCAGTACTTC. The encoded protein is CASSSPRGWISYEQYF.

This clonotype was detected ten times or more. The genes are TRBV6-1 and TRBJ1-4; weak D call: TRBD1 (6 bases). The CDR3 runs 15 residues. Trimming removed 6 bases at V and 1 base at J, with 12 bases between. Germline V gene lookup returns CDR1 MNHNS and CDR2 SASEGT. The CDR3 here is CASRRGQLTNEKLFF. The CDR3 DNA sequence: TGTGCCAGCAGACGCGGACAGCTAACTAATGAAAAACTGTTTTTT.

This chain links TRBV12-3 or TRBV12-4 with TRBJ1-1; D unclear. The CDR3 spans 12 residues. V lost 3 bases, J lost 12 bases, and 14 bases lay in between. The CDR3 loop reads CASSFGRAVPFF. DNA of the CDR3: TGTGCCAGCAGTTTTGGCCGGGCCGTCCCTTTCTTT.

This clonotype was observed a handful of times. V is TRBV20-1 and J is TRBJ2-1, with D unresolved. Germline-derived CDR1 and CDR2 are DFQATT and SNEGSKA (reference sequence). This CDR3 is built from 10 residues. V was pared by 3 bases and J by 8 bases, with 5 bases between. For the CDR3, the DNA is TGCAGTGCTAGGATCCATGAGCAGTTCTTC. As protein: CSARIHEQFF.

This clonotype has only a few counts. The chain has TRBV5-1 and TRBJ2-3, with D tentatively TRBD1 (5 bases). Looked up from germline, CDR1 is SGHRS and CDR2 is YFSETQ. The CDR3 length is 15 residues. The V and J ends lost 4 bases and 1 base respectively, with 13 bases between them. The CDR3 DNA is TGCGCCAGCAGCCTGACAGATCGACGCACAGATACGCAGTATTTT. Its protein is CASSLTDRRTDTQYF.

V gene TRBV20-1 combines with J gene TRBJ1-2; perhaps TRBD1 as D (6 bases). The CDR3 is 13 amino acids. Germline CDR1 reads DFQATT; CDR2 reads SNEGSKA (reference sequence). The V and J ends lost 1 base and 4 bases respectively, with 10 bases between them. Here the CDR3 reads CSARGGGGYGYTF. The CDR3 coding sequence is TGCAGTGCTAGAGGAGGGGGTGGCTATGGCTACACCTTC.

The chain uses TRBV27 and TRBJ2-5; 12 nucleotides align to TRBD2. Per germline, CDR1 MNHEY and CDR2 SMNVEV (reference sequence). There are 14 residues in the CDR3. V shed 8 bases, J shed 7 bases, and the junction held 8 bases outside the gene matches. CDR3 in amino acids: CASRVSSGGGTQYF. The CDR3, as DNA: TGTGCCAGCCGCGTCTCTAGCGGGGGGGGGACCCAGTACTTC.

This clonotype was seen more than once but under ten times. This rearrangement joins TRBV6-1 to TRBJ2-1, with D perhaps TRBD1 or TRBD2 (5 bases each). The CDR3 is 16 residues long. Germline loops: CDR1 MNHNS, CDR2 SASEGT. Trimming cost V 0 bases and J 7 bases, with 16 bases left between them. The DNA of the CDR3 is TGTGCCAGCAGTGAAGCGGGGCGGGTAATCGGTAATGAGCAGTTCTTC. Its translation: CASSEAGRVIGNEQFF.

This clonotype was counted only a few times. The rearrangement joins TRBV20-1 to TRBJ2-1; 8 positions agree with TRBD2. This CDR3 region has 16 residues. After removal of 2 bases from V and 5 bases from J, the junction contained 11 bases not matched to a gene. Germline CDR1 DFQATT, CDR2 SNEGSKA (reference sequence). The CDR3 bases are TGCAGTGCTAGACCTCCCTCAGCGGGGGTTAACAATGAGCAGTTCTTC. Residues: CSARPPSAGVNNEQFF.

The chain recombines TRBV6-2 or TRBV6-3 with TRBJ2-1; D gene unclear. The germline V gene encodes CDR1 MNHEY and CDR2 SVGEGT. V was clipped by 3 bases and J by 0 bases, with 9 bases between them. This CDR3 contains 15 residues. CDR3 loop: CASSYLRSSYNEQFF. The CDR3 coding sequence is TGTGCCAGCAGTTATTTGCGTAGCTCCTACAATGAGCAGTTCTTC.